This T cell receptor (beta chain) was observed in a study of blood T cell repertoires in COVID-19. For the study at large: There were acute and convalescent COVID-19 samples, and they came from the United States, Italy and Spain. The analysed material was cDNA or gDNA that came from T cells, B-cell-depleted T cells, or PBMCs.

In the original workflow: Estimates of nucleated cell counts were drawn from the amplification of reference gene primers. Assay used: immunoSEQ multiplex PCR; TCRdb lists only in-frame clones, some missing. D and trimming were read from the DNA, whereas the V and J calls and clone size are those reported in that table. Here the sample spans 310,000 or so clones, more than 70% being singletons. Material: peripheral blood. The sequence derives from a woman aged 50 to 60 with acute or convalescent COVID-19.

CDR3 residues: CASSFGGQGAYNEQFF. In DNA form, the CDR3 reads TGTGCCAGCAGTTTCGGAGGACAGGGGGCCTACAATGAGCAGTTCTTC. The chain carries TRBV28 and TRBJ2-1; 10 bases agree with TRBD1. The CDR3 has 16 amino acids. CDR1 MDHEN and CDR2 SYDVKM come from the germline V gene. Losses at the gene ends were 3 bases for V and 2 bases for J; bases not matched to a gene: 4.